This T cell receptor beta chain was obtained from a study of cytomegalovirus exposure and HLA in healthy donors. Trimming cost V 4 bases and J 3 bases; bases outside gene matches: 1. From germline, CDR1 is MGHDK and CDR2 SYGVNS. The CDR3 is made up of 15 amino acids. Primers: 60 Vbeta forward and 13 Jbeta reverse. Only in-frame clones appear in the TCRdb table, and some are missing; sequencing was by immunoSEQ multiplex PCR. The sample includes about 160,000 clones, around 85% of them seen just once. Remarks on this clone: As yet, its antigen is unknown.

General study results and limits: Under in vitro conditions, a few CMV-associated chains were confirmed as specific for CMV antigens.

Sequencing was done on a sample of PBMCs. The clonotype originates from a human donor in good health. This chain links TRBV25-1 with TRBJ2-3; 13 bases align to TRBD2. In DNA, the CDR3 is TGTGCCAGCAGTGGGACTAGCGGGGGAACAGATACGCAGTATTTT. This translates into CASSGTSGGTDTQYF.